The rows below give T cell receptor beta chains drawn from one sample of a study of T cells after yellow fever vaccination. TCRdb itself ran the 5' RACE reads through MiXCR, one entry per CDR3 protein. Of around 26,000 distinct CDR3 sequences listed, around 3.5% were seen once; the top ten hold approximately 0.94%. Sequencing used PBMCs, either bulk or a sorted T-cell subset (CD4+, CD8+, memory, or dextramer-sorted; not recorded which), obtained 35 to 50 days after the first yellow fever vaccination. Receptors were obtained from a man younger than 30 who received the YFV17D yellow fever vaccine. CDR3s include the opening cysteine and the closing phenylalanine or tryptophan. Each record gives: D gene, V gene, J gene, clone size, CDR3 protein, CDR3 DNA. The D gene is left open where the match is weak. Clone sizes are shown as once, few or many counts, or a class when the clone is expanded.

D: -
V: TRBV7-3
J: TRBJ2-2
size: many
CDR3: CASSGRGADTGELFF
DNA: TGTGCCAGCAGCGGCCGGGGGGCGGACACCGGGGAGCTGTTTTTT

D: -
V: TRBV7-2
J: TRBJ2-1
size: many
CDR3: CASSLAWTRGNEQFF
DNA: TGTGCCAGCAGCTTAGCTTGGACTAGGGGGAATGAGCAGTTCTTC

D: -
V: TRBV12-3/TRBV12-4
J: TRBJ2-1
size: many
CDR3: CASSLRADEQFF
DNA: TGTGCCAGCAGTTTAAGGGCGGATGAGCAGTTCTTC

D: -
V: TRBV7-2
J: TRBJ2-3
size: many
CDR3: CASSLAGTTDTQYF
DNA: TGTGCCAGCAGCTTAGCGGGGACCACAGATACGCAGTATTTT

D: TRBD2
V: TRBV29-1
J: TRBJ2-3
size: medium-sized
CDR3: CSVGGGATDTQYF
DNA: TGCAGCGTAGGCGGGGGAGCTACAGATACGCAGTATTTT

D: -
V: TRBV5-1
J: TRBJ2-5
size: many
CDR3: CASGTRAGEETQYF
DNA: TGCGCCAGCGGCACTAGAGCGGGTGAAGAGACCCAGTACTTC

D: TRBD2
V: TRBV27
J: TRBJ2-3
size: many
CDR3: CASARPPSGGATDTQYF
DNA: TGTGCCAGCGCCCGACCACCTAGCGGGGGGGCAACAGATACGCAGTATTTT

D: -
V: TRBV10-3
J: TRBJ2-1
size: many
CDR3: CAIRGTIDLSNEQFF
DNA: TGTGCCATCCGTGGGACAATCGACCTTTCGAATGAGCAGTTCTTC

D: -
V: TRBV20-1
J: TRBJ1-2
size: many
CDR3: CSAADVNYGYTF
DNA: TGCAGTGCGGCGGATGTTAACTATGGCTACACCTTC

D: TRBD2
V: TRBV5-1
J: TRBJ2-3
size: many
CDR3: CASSLEGGDTQYF
DNA: TGCGCCAGCAGCTTGGAGGGAGGGGATACGCAGTATTTT

D: TRBD1
V: TRBV4-2
J: TRBJ1-6
size: many
CDR3: CASSQIEGGQGASPLHF
DNA: TGTGCCAGCAGCCAAATCGAGGGGGGACAGGGGGCGTCACCCCTCCACTTT

D: -
V: TRBV7-2
J: TRBJ1-5
size: many
CDR3: CASSFAGADEPQHF
DNA: TGTGCCAGCAGCTTCGCAGGGGCGGACGAGCCCCAGCATTTT

D: -
V: TRBV5-1
J: TRBJ2-1
size: many
CDR3: CASGWGYNNEQFF
DNA: TGCGCCAGCGGTTGGGGGTATAACAATGAGCAGTTCTTC

D: -
V: TRBV4-3
J: TRBJ1-6
size: many
CDR3: CASSQEASSPLHF
DNA: TGCGCCAGCAGCCAAGAGGCTAGTTCACCCCTCCACTTT